The rows below give T cell receptor beta chains drawn from one sample of a study of CD8 T cells in ankylosing spondylitis. TCRdb itself ran the 5' RACE reads through MiXCR, one entry per CDR3 protein. The top ten clones hold under 20% of a sample with more than 600,000 distinct CDR3 sequences, roughly 19% of them seen once. Input material: blood, either unsorted or a sorted T cell fraction (not recorded which). These receptors were obtained from a male donor with ankylosing spondylitis. CDR3s include the opening cysteine and the closing phenylalanine or tryptophan. The order of the fields is V gene, J gene, clone size, D gene, CDR3 DNA, CDR3 protein. D genes are given only for firm matches. The size entry is marked missing in some rows and otherwise reads once, few, many or a size class.

>TRBV14|TRBJ2-5|.|TRBD2
TGTGCCAGCAGCCAGGGAAGAACTAGCGGGGCCCAAGAGACCCAGTACTTC
CASSQGRTSGAQETQYF
>TRBV27|TRBJ1-2|few|.
TGTGCCAGCAGTTTACGCCCCGGACAGCTCTATGGCTACACCTTC
CASSLRPGQLYGYTF
>TRBV12-3/TRBV12-4|TRBJ2-1|few|TRBD2
TGTGCCAGCAGTTTCGCGGGAGCTGCCGTAAATGAGCAGTTCTTC
CASSFAGAAVNEQFF
>TRBV6-5|TRBJ2-1|.|.
TGTGCCAGCAGTTACTCGATAGCGAGAGGGGGCAATGAGCAGTTCTTC
CASSYSIARGGNEQFF
>TRBV4-1|TRBJ2-1|few|TRBD2
TGCGCCAGCAGCCAATCCAGACTAGCGGGGGGGACTGAGCAGTTCTTC
CASSQSRLAGGTEQFF
>TRBV4-1|TRBJ2-7|many|.
TGCGCCAGCAGCCAAGATAGGGTGGAGGGTCTGACCTACGAGCAGTACTTC
CASSQDRVEGLTYEQYF
>TRBV6-1|TRBJ1-1|.|.
TGTGCCAGCAGTGTTGAGGGAATGAACACTGAAGCTTTCTTT
CASSVEGMNTEAFF
>TRBV7-9|TRBJ1-1|.|.
TGTGCCAGCAGCCAAGACCCCCCTGGCACTGAAGCTTTCTTT
CASSQDPPGTEAFF
>TRBV4-2|TRBJ2-1|.|TRBD2
TGTGCCAGCAGCCAAGATCGGGCTAGCGGGAACAATGAGCAGTTCTTC
CASSQDRASGNNEQFF
>TRBV5-1|TRBJ2-1|many|TRBD2
TGCGCCAGCAGCTTGAGGGAGGGCTTATTCTATGAGCAGTTCTTC
CASSLREGLFYEQFF
>TRBV9|TRBJ2-4|few|.
TGTGCCAGCAGCGTCGCTGGGGGGGGCGCCAAAAACATTCAGTACTTC
CASSVAGGGAKNIQYF
>TRBV2|TRBJ1-2|few|TRBD1
TGTGCCAGCAGCACCGCAGCGGGGACAGGAATAAACTATGGCTACACCTTC
CASSTAAGTGINYGYTF
>TRBV2|TRBJ2-6|.|TRBD1
TGTGCCAGCAGCGGAGAGGACAGGGGCCCTGGGGCCAACGTCCTGACTTTC
CASSGEDRGPGANVLTF
>TRBV5-1|TRBJ2-2|.|.
TGCGCCAGCACCTCTAGGGCCGGGGAGCTGTTTTTT
CASTSRAGELFF
>TRBV20-1|TRBJ2-4|few|.
TGCAGTGCTAGAGATCCAGGACCGCGGTGCGTTTTC
CSARDPGPRCVF
>TRBV5-6|TRBJ2-7|.|.
TGTGCCAGCAGCTTGTTAAGGTCAGGAACCTACGAGCAGTACTTC
CASSLLRSGTYEQYF
>TRBV5-1|TRBJ2-3|.|.
TGCGCCAGCAGCAGGGGACATTCCACCACAGATACGCAGTATTTT
CASSRGHSTTDTQYF
>TRBV4-1|TRBJ2-7|few|.
TGCGCCAGCAGCCAAGCGCCAGGCCAACGATCCTACGAGCAGTACTTC
CASSQAPGQRSYEQYF
>TRBV5-1|TRBJ2-7|.|TRBD2
TGCGCCAGCGGGCTAGCGGACTCCTACGAGCAGTACTTC
CASGLADSYEQYF
>TRBV11-2|TRBJ2-3|few|.
TGTGCCAGCAGTCAGCGGGCTAGCTCTGGAGATACGCAGTATTTT
CASSQRASSGDTQYF
>TRBV10-3|TRBJ1-6|few|.
TGTGCCATCAAGGCCCTCGACACTAATTCACCCCTCCACTTT
CAIKALDTNSPLHF
>TRBV5-6|TRBJ2-7|few|.
TGTGCCAGCAGCTTGCCGAATTCCGGACTGCCTGGCGAGCAGTACTTC
CASSLPNSGLPGEQYF
>TRBV7-8|TRBJ1-1|few|.
TGTGCCAGCAGCTTAGGATACAGGGCTGGGGCTTTCTTT
CASSLGYRAGAFF
>TRBV29-1|TRBJ2-3|.|TRBD2
TGCAGCGTTGTCGGGACTAGCGGTAGCACAGATACGCAGTATTTT
CSVVGTSGSTDTQYF
>TRBV15|TRBJ1-1|many|.
TGTGCCACCAGCAGAGATTGGGGTGCAAGGGACACTGAAGCTTTCTTT
CATSRDWGARDTEAFF
>TRBV15|TRBJ2-1|.|TRBD2
TGTGCCACCAGCAGAGGGGCGGGAGAGGGTTGGAATGAGCAGTTCTTC
CATSRGAGEGWNEQFF
>TRBV11-1|TRBJ2-7|.|.
TGTGCCAGCGGAGAGGGACTCTACGAGCAGTACTTC
CASGEGLYEQYF
>TRBV3-1|TRBJ2-1|.|.
TGTGCCAGCAGCCAAATCTCAGGACCGAGCTCCTACAATGAGCAGTTCTTC
CASSQISGPSSYNEQFF
>TRBV7-3|TRBJ2-1|few|.
TGTGCCAGCAGCCCAAACAGCAATGAGCAGTTCTTC
CASSPNSNEQFF
>TRBV30|TRBJ2-3|.|.
TGTGCCTGGAGTCCCCGGGCCGCGGGACCAGATACGCAGTATTTT
CAWSPRAAGPDTQYF
>TRBV5-1|TRBJ2-5|.|TRBD2
TGCGCCAGCAGCTTGGGGGTAGCGGGAGTTGAAGAGACCCAGTACTTC
CASSLGVAGVEETQYF
>TRBV5-1|TRBJ2-5|.|TRBD2
TGCGCCAGCAACCCCCTAGCGGGGGGGCCAGAGACCCAGTACTTC
CASNPLAGGPETQYF
>TRBV20-1|TRBJ2-7|.|TRBD2
TGCAGTGCTAGAGATCTCAATAAAGCGGGAGGCCTTTTCTCCTACGAGCAGTACTTC
CSARDLNKAGGLFSYEQYF
>TRBV12-3/TRBV12-4|TRBJ2-4|.|.
TGTGCCAGCAGTACTACAGGGCTCAAAAACATTCAGTACTTC
CASSTTGLKNIQYF
>TRBV4-2|TRBJ2-1|.|.
TGTGCCAGCAGCCAGAGACAGCGAGACAACTCCTACAATGAGCAGTTCTTC
CASSQRQRDNSYNEQFF
>TRBV7-9|TRBJ2-7|.|.
TGTGCCAGCAGCCACCACCGACAGGAACCGGGTTCCTACGAGCAGTACTTC
CASSHHRQEPGSYEQYF
>TRBV7-2|TRBJ2-7|few|TRBD2
TGTGCCAGCAGCTACCAACACCGCGGGAGGGCCCTTCTGGAGCAGTACTTC
CASSYQHRGRALLEQYF
>TRBV20-1|TRBJ2-3|.|TRBD2
TGCAGTGCTAGAGACCCCCTAGCGGGGGGCCGCACAGATACGCAGTATTTT
CSARDPLAGGRTDTQYF
>TRBV5-1|TRBJ2-7|.|TRBD2
TGCGCCAGCAGCTTGGCCCTTGCTAGCGGCTCCGGCGGGTACGAGCAGTACTTC
CASSLALASGSGGYEQYF
>TRBV20-1|TRBJ1-6|few|.
TGCAGTGCTAGCGGACAGAGGTATAATTCACCCCTCCACTTT
CSASGQRYNSPLHF
>TRBV6-5|TRBJ2-3|.|TRBD2
TGTGCCAGCAGTTACGAAGCGGGAGCCTCATCGTCGCAGTATTTT
CASSYEAGASSSQYF
>TRBV12-3/TRBV12-4|TRBJ2-1|.|TRBD2
TGTGCCAGCAGCATCGGACTAGCGCCCTACAATGAGCAGTTCTTC
CASSIGLAPYNEQFF
>TRBV4-1|TRBJ2-1|few|TRBD2
TGCGCCAGCAGCCAAGATCAGGCTAGCGGGACGTCCTACAATGAGCAGTTCTTC
CASSQDQASGTSYNEQFF
>TRBV15|TRBJ2-2|.|.
TGTGCCACCGTCGGGCTCACCGGGGAGCTGTTTTTT
CATVGLTGELFF
>TRBV27|TRBJ1-1|.|.
TGTGCCAGCACTTCCGACTCGACAGGGAACACTGAAGCTTTCTTT
CASTSDSTGNTEAFF
>TRBV3-1|TRBJ2-3|.|TRBD2
TGTGCCAGCAGCCAACCAACGACTAGCGTTAGCACAGATACGCAGTATTTT
CASSQPTTSVSTDTQYF
>TRBV12-3/TRBV12-4|TRBJ2-7|few|TRBD1
TGTGCCAGCAGTCTCCGGACAGGGGGGAGCTACGAGCAGTACTTC
CASSLRTGGSYEQYF
>TRBV5-1|TRBJ2-7|few|TRBD2
TGCGCCAGCAGCCTACTAACCGGGACTAGCGGGAGATCCTACGAGCAGTACTTC
CASSLLTGTSGRSYEQYF
>TRBV20-1|TRBJ1-1|few|.
TGCAGTGCCCCGGTCCCCCGAAGGGGCACTGAAGCTTTCTTT
CSAPVPRRGTEAFF
>TRBV6-1|TRBJ2-1|few|TRBD2
TGTGCCAGCAGGACTAGCGGGAGAGGATCCTACAATGAGCAGTTCTTC
CASRTSGRGSYNEQFF
>TRBV12-3/TRBV12-4|TRBJ1-1|few|.
TGTGCCAGCAGTTTAATGGACGCCCGACACACTGAAGCTTTCTTT
CASSLMDARHTEAFF
>TRBV18|TRBJ2-7|few|.
TGTGCCAGCTCACCGGCTAGAGACACTCTCTACGAGCAGTACTTC
CASSPARDTLYEQYF